This TCR beta chain originates from a study of shared clonotypes between healthy human individuals (dated by TCRdb to between 2020 and 2021). In terms of the full investigation: The cohort comprised a couple of women and a few men aged 18 to 49 years. To estimate repertoire size and how much clonotype sharing occurs between individuals, the study deeply sequenced the blood TCR repertoires of several healthy adults. For each donor, three plates each were used for CD4 naive and CD4 memory, two plates were used for CD8 naive, and one plate was used for CD8 memory. Leukapheresis yielded between about 0.94 and 8.9 billion PBMCs per donor. Libraries were prepared and TCR repertoires were sequenced by different laboratories using diverse techniques, in order to increase sequencing depth and limit assay-specific biases.

General conclusions and limits of the study: Pairwise subsampling led to the expectation that sequencing depth would affect the degree of clonotype sharing among donors. Even with the large sequencing depth, rarefaction of the sorted-subset datasets indicated that sequencing was incomplete. When four donors were compared, the shared fraction of clonotypes was 5% to 6.5% for naive CD4, around 4% for naive CD8, about 2.5% for memory CD4, and 0.3% to 0.5% for memory CD8. Only blood was sampled, and tissue TCR repertoires likely differ from those in blood. Because the study included a small number of donors, the genetic and exposure-history diversity represented was limited. Compared with non-shared clonotypes, the clonotypes found in all four sorted-subset donors had higher generation probabilities. Naive subsets generally had larger estimated clonotype richness than memory subsets.

CD8 naive samples were CD45RO-negative cells positively selected for CCR7, giving a CD45RA+CCR7+ population that excluded TemRA cells. The donors were healthy, HIV-negative adults who had no recently reported acute infections or vaccinations. Every donor was a Caucasian adult living in Nashville, Tennessee, USA. After blood collection by leukapheresis, PBMCs were isolated using Ficoll-Histopaque density gradient centrifugation and then cryopreserved in the vapor phase of liquid nitrogen. Analytical flow cytometry was used to check the purity and quantity of each magnetically sorted T cell population. Each sorted fraction had its genomic DNA isolated and then quantified by UV absorbance on a Nanodrop 2000c. Using the deep immunoSEQ assay, multiplex PCR amplified TCR CDR3 regions from genomic DNA. Extracted genomic DNA from each cell subset was distributed evenly across all wells of several immunoSEQ 96-well plates, and each plate was treated as a replicate. For sorted subsets, 200 to 250 ng genomic DNA, equal to about 30,000 T cell genomes, was loaded into each replicate PCR. Purified libraries were quantified with a Qubit 3.0 fluorometer, sized on a Bioanalyzer 2100, and re-quantified with the KAPA Library Quantification kit. Every immunoSEQ 96-well plate was sequenced on a dedicated single-read 150-cycle Illumina NextSeq 550 flow cell. The original pipeline was this. Because only junctional sequences without quality scores were contained in the immunoSEQ output, filtering matching that applied to full-length reads could not be performed. To assign V/J genes and CDR3, sequences were annotated against IMGT germline references using PyIR, a Python wrapper for IgBLAST v1.9. Reads with weak V/J assignments (E-value above 1e-6), missing CDR3, stop codons, out-of-frame junctions, or ambiguous translated residues were removed. A V3J clonotype was defined by an identical inferred V gene, J gene, and CDR3 amino acid sequence. The percentage overlap between two repertoires was calculated by dividing the number of shared unique clonotypes by the size of the smaller repertoire. Three approaches were used to assess repertoire richness: RTK rarefaction, the Chao1 estimator, and Recon v2.1 estimates of unobserved clonotypes. OLGA was used to compute generation probabilities for all TCRbeta clonotypes that the gDNA method yielded from a few donors. In TCRdb, the immuneACCESS table is reduced to in-frame sequences with V and J assigned. These tables do not hold every clone; where another copy was compared, an unresolved V gene accounts for under half, and the others remain unexplained. That table gives V, J and clone size, and the DNA gave D and trimming. For this sample the table gives millions of clones, of which about 93% were detected only once. The top ten clonotypes cover roughly 1.7% of the sample.

The CDR3 spans 13 residues, from the cysteine through the phenylalanine. Only the CDR3 region is kept as DNA, spanning 39 bases read in frame from base 1. Deletion took 3 bases off V and 4 bases off J, with a span of 9 bases between the germline ends. For CDR1 and CDR2, the germline V gene lists MDHEN and SYDVKM. Worth noting for this clone: It has no known antigen specificity. Per-base qualities were not stored, and no clone one base away is much larger.

The receptor comes from a man between 18 and 29 years old in good health. Some clones in this sample may be carry-over from other donors' samples. Recombination linked TRBV28 to TRBJ1-2; the D gene lacks a confident call. Sequenced: naive CD8+ T cells from PBMCs. The cell subset or site label for this specimen denotes: CD45RA+CCR7+. CDR3 sequence: CASSLPISYGYTF. The DNA reads TGTGCCAGCAGTTTGCCGATTAGCTATGGCTACACCTTC.